One sample yielded the 9 T cell receptor beta chains listed below, sequenced in a study of beta chain features in type 1 diabetes listed by TCRdb under 2018. Library preparation was by the immunoSEQ multiplex PCR assay. The entire isolated RNA was reverse transcribed using the High Capacity cDNA Reverse Transcription Kit, and thus expressed TCRB transcripts were sequenced. TCRdb carries this immuneACCESS record with in-frame sequences only. Its versions omit some clonotypes, under half of them owing to an unresolved V gene in the studies checked, with the rest unexplained. For this sample the table gives roughly 400,000 clones, of which around 13% were detected only once. The top ten clonotypes cover roughly 0.038% of the sample. Source material: naive CD4+ T cells from blood. This specimen's cell subset or site label, per the study, means: true naive CD4+ T cells. These TCRs come from a young man in good health.

This clone was counted only a few times. The gene calls are TRBV7-9 and TRBJ1-1; tentative D call: TRBD1 (5 bases). This CDR3 has 13 amino acids. Germline V lookup: CDR1 SEHNR, CDR2 FQNEAQ (reference sequence). Between the trimmed V and J ends, which lost 4 bases and 1 base, there was a span of 7 bases. The CDR3 is CASSSTENTEAFF. For the CDR3, the DNA is TGTGCCAGCAGCTCGACAGAGAACACTGAAGCTTTCTTT.

The table lists this clone with many counts. V gene TRBV10-3 combines with J gene TRBJ2-1; tentative D call: TRBD1 (6 bases). The CDR3 contains 16 residues. Per germline, CDR1 ENHRY and CDR2 SYGVKD. Trimming left V 3 bases short and J 4 bases short, with 16 bases between. CDR3: CAISDVAGDMYNEQFF. In nucleotides, the CDR3 is TGTGCCATCAGTGATGTGGCAGGGGATATGTACAATGAGCAGTTCTTC.

The gene calls are TRBV29-1 and TRBJ1-1, with D perhaps matching TRBD1 (6 bases). The germline CDR1 and CDR2 sequences are SQVTM and ANQGSEA. Between the trimmed V and J ends, which lost 5 bases and 5 bases, there was a span of 15 bases. This CDR3 has 13 residues. The CDR3 DNA is TGCAGCGTTAGTATACAGGGAGGGACTGAAGCTTTCTTT. Translated, it gives CSVSIQGGTEAFF.

J is TRBJ2-7 and V is TRBV18, with TRBD2 as a possible D gene (5 bases). V lost 2 bases to trimming and J lost 2 bases, with 7 bases between them. The germline V gene encodes CDR1 KGHSH and CDR2 LQKENI. This CDR3 spans 13 amino acids. CDR3 sequence reads: CASSPRETYEQYV. CDR3 nucleotides: TGTGCCAGCTCACCAAGGGAGACCTACGAGCAGTACGTC.

This clone has just a few counts. The chain employs TRBV12-5 and TRBJ1-1; D is undetermined. Germline loops: CDR1 LGHNT, CDR2 FRNRAP. Deletions cut 6 bases from V and 6 bases from J, with 14 bases between. There are 13 residues in the CDR3. CDR3 nucleotides: TGTGCTAGTGGACCTGGACCGGGCGCTGAAGCTTTCTTT. It specifies CASGPGPGAEAFF. Complete variable domain (other parts from reference TRBV12-5 and TRBJ1-1): DARVTQTPRHKVTEMGQEVTMRCQPILGHNTVFWYRQTMMQGLELLAYFRNRAPLDDSGMPKDRFSAEMPDATLATLKIQPSEPRDSAVYFCASGPGPGAEAFFGQGTRLTVV.

The rearrangement links TRBV6-6 to TRBJ2-7; D is unresolved. CDR1 MNHNY and CDR2 SVGAGI come from the germline V gene (reference sequence). There are 11 residues in the CDR3. Trimming removed 5 bases at V and 6 bases at J, with 8 bases between. CDR3 sequence reads: CASSLGGEQYV. CDR3 in DNA: TGTGCCAGCAGTCTAGGCGGCGAGCAGTACGTC.

The V and J genes are TRBV5-1 and TRBJ1-6; D is perhaps TRBD1 (6 bases). V was trimmed by 1 base and J by 10 bases, leaving 9 bases between them. This CDR3 is built from 13 residues. Germline lookup yields CDR1 SGHRS and CDR2 YFSETQ. CDR3 nucleotide sequence: TGCGCCAGCAGCTTGTCCAGGGGCTCACCCCTCCACTTT. Residues: CASSLSRGSPLHF.

This chain uses TRBV7-9 with TRBJ2-5; D perhaps matches TRBD2 (6 bases). Trimming stripped 3 bases from V and 6 bases from J, with 14 bases between. From germline, CDR1 is SEHNR and CDR2 FQNEAQ (reference sequence). This CDR3 region has 14 residues. For the CDR3, the DNA is TGTGCCAGCAGCTTCCTAGTGGAGGGAAAGACCCAGTACTTC. It encodes CASSFLVEGKTQYF.

The gene calls are TRBV6-7 and TRBJ2-5, with D possibly matching TRBD2 (5 bases). TRBV6-7 carries the ORF label, with uncertain function. V lost 10 bases and J lost 6, with 21 bases in between. There are 14 residues in the CDR3. The CDR3 nucleotides read TGTGCCACCCCTGGTAGGAGGCGAAGAAAGACCCAGTACTTC. It is translated as CATPGRRRRKTQYF.